Listed below are T cell receptor beta chains from one sample, sequenced in a study of T cell responses to AZD1222 COVID-19 vaccine. Profiled with immunoSEQ multiplex PCR; TCRdb holds only in-frame clones, not every one. Counted here are 65,000 to 100,000 clones, more than 70% occurring once; the ten biggest clones make up roughly 7.2%. Source: peripheral blood, taken 28 days after the second AZD1222 dose. The receptor set was obtained from an adult who received the AZD1222 COVID-19 vaccine. CDR3s include the opening cysteine and the closing phenylalanine or tryptophan. Each record gives: clone size, J gene, V gene, D gene, CDR3 protein, CDR3 DNA. D genes are given only for firm matches. The size entry is marked missing in some rows and otherwise reads once, few, many or a size class.

abundance: once; j_gene: TRBJ2-7; v_gene: TRBV6-5; d_gene: TRBD2; CDR3aa: CASSPSSGSSYEQYF; CDR3nt: TGTGCCAGCAGTCCCTCAAGCGGGAGCTCCTACGAGCAGTACTTC
abundance: .; j_gene: TRBJ2-1; v_gene: TRBV10-3; d_gene: .; CDR3aa: CAISDRSGLSYNEQFF; CDR3nt: TGTGCCATCAGTGATCGAAGCGGGCTCTCCTACAATGAGCAGTTCTTC
abundance: .; j_gene: TRBJ2-3; v_gene: TRBV4-1; d_gene: TRBD2; CDR3aa: CASSQHRLAGADTQYF; CDR3nt: TGCGCCAGCAGCCAGCACCGGCTAGCGGGAGCAGATACGCAGTATTTT
abundance: once; j_gene: TRBJ1-4; v_gene: TRBV6-6; d_gene: TRBD1; CDR3aa: CASSEDREEKLFF; CDR3nt: TGTGCCAGCAGTGAGGACAGGGAGGAAAAACTGTTTTTT
abundance: .; j_gene: TRBJ1-2; v_gene: TRBV28; d_gene: TRBD1; CDR3aa: CASSFSTGEHYGYTF; CDR3nt: TGTGCCAGCAGTTTCTCGACAGGGGAACACTATGGCTACACCTTC
abundance: .; j_gene: TRBJ1-4; v_gene: TRBV27; d_gene: .; CDR3aa: CASTSLGAGDEKLFF; CDR3nt: TGTGCCAGCACTTCTCTCGGGGCAGGGGATGAAAAACTGTTTTTT
abundance: .; j_gene: TRBJ1-3; v_gene: TRBV10-2; d_gene: .; CDR3aa: CASSDGGGGNTIYF; CDR3nt: TGCGCCAGCAGTGATGGAGGGGGAGGGAACACCATATATTTT
abundance: .; j_gene: TRBJ1-5; v_gene: TRBV4-2; d_gene: .; CDR3aa: CASSKTRDTDQPQHF; CDR3nt: TGTGCCAGCAGCAAGACCCGGGACACCGATCAGCCCCAGCATTTT
abundance: .; j_gene: TRBJ1-1; v_gene: TRBV15; d_gene: TRBD1; CDR3aa: CATSREAGGSYTEAFF; CDR3nt: TGTGCCACCAGCAGGGAGGCAGGGGGATCGTATACTGAAGCTTTCTTT
abundance: .; j_gene: TRBJ1-4; v_gene: TRBV4-2; d_gene: .; CDR3aa: CASSQALRNTNEKLFF; CDR3nt: TGTGCCAGCAGCCAAGCCCTCAGGAATACTAATGAAAAACTGTTTTTT
abundance: .; j_gene: TRBJ1-1; v_gene: TRBV5-5; d_gene: .; CDR3aa: CASSFVLQGGRAEAFF; CDR3nt: TGTGCCAGCAGCTTTGTGTTACAGGGAGGAAGGGCTGAAGCTTTCTTT
abundance: medium-sized; j_gene: TRBJ1-5; v_gene: TRBV7-2; d_gene: .; CDR3aa: CASSPGPSQPQHF; CDR3nt: TGTGCCAGCAGCCCAGGACCCTCTCAGCCCCAGCATTTT
abundance: .; j_gene: TRBJ2-5; v_gene: TRBV4-3; d_gene: TRBD2; CDR3aa: CASSQDSGAGGPETQYF; CDR3nt: TGCGCCAGCAGCCAAGATTCGGGTGCGGGAGGGCCAGAGACCCAGTACTTC
abundance: .; j_gene: TRBJ1-1; v_gene: TRBV6-5; d_gene: .; CDR3aa: CASSDGGTEAFF; CDR3nt: TGTGCCAGCAGCGACGGGGGCACTGAAGCTTTCTTT
abundance: .; j_gene: TRBJ1-1; v_gene: TRBV18; d_gene: .; CDR3aa: CASSPRGLHTEAFF; CDR3nt: TGTGCCAGCTCACCTCGGGGGCTACACACTGAAGCTTTCTTT
abundance: once; j_gene: TRBJ2-1; v_gene: TRBV29-1; d_gene: TRBD2; CDR3aa: CSVEAGLAGLYNEQFF; CDR3nt: TGCAGCGTTGAAGCCGGACTAGCGGGACTCTACAATGAGCAGTTCTTC
abundance: .; j_gene: TRBJ2-2; v_gene: TRBV14; d_gene: .; CDR3aa: CASSQFVGGELFF; CDR3nt: TGTGCCAGCAGCCAATTCGTCGGGGGGGAGCTGTTTTTT
abundance: .; j_gene: TRBJ2-1; v_gene: TRBV27; d_gene: .; CDR3aa: CASSSGNSYNEQFF; CDR3nt: TGTGCCAGCAGTTCCGGGAACTCCTACAATGAGCAGTTCTTC
abundance: .; j_gene: TRBJ2-5; v_gene: TRBV6-5; d_gene: TRBD2; CDR3aa: CASSGLAGVVKTQYF; CDR3nt: TGTGCCAGCAGCGGACTAGCGGGAGTAGTAAAGACCCAGTACTTC
abundance: .; j_gene: TRBJ2-3; v_gene: TRBV6-4; d_gene: .; CDR3aa: CASSSDTAPTDTQYF; CDR3nt: TGTGCCAGCAGTTCAGACACAGCTCCCACAGATACGCAGTATTTT
abundance: .; j_gene: TRBJ1-1; v_gene: TRBV6-5; d_gene: .; CDR3aa: CASRFAGGRATEAFF; CDR3nt: TGTGCCAGCAGATTCGCGGGGGGGCGGGCCACTGAAGCTTTCTTT
abundance: .; j_gene: TRBJ1-1; v_gene: TRBV14; d_gene: TRBD1; CDR3aa: CATKGQANTEAFF; CDR3nt: TGTGCCACCAAGGGACAGGCGAACACTGAAGCTTTCTTT
abundance: .; j_gene: TRBJ1-4; v_gene: TRBV11-2; d_gene: .; CDR3aa: CASSWGLPREKLFF; CDR3nt: TGTGCCAGCAGCTGGGGACTCCCGCGTGAAAAACTGTTTTTT
abundance: .; j_gene: TRBJ1-1; v_gene: TRBV5-4; d_gene: TRBD1; CDR3aa: CASSYDRGLNTEAFF; CDR3nt: TGTGCCAGCAGCTACGACAGGGGGTTGAACACTGAAGCTTTCTTT
abundance: .; j_gene: TRBJ1-4; v_gene: TRBV7-6; d_gene: .; CDR3aa: CASSLEGLNEKLFF; CDR3nt: TGTGCCAGCAGCTTAGAAGGGCTTAATGAAAAACTGTTTTTT
abundance: .; j_gene: TRBJ1-4; v_gene: TRBV29-1; d_gene: TRBD1; CDR3aa: CSARTGGSNEKLFF; CDR3nt: TGCAGCGCTAGGACAGGGGGCTCTAATGAAAAACTGTTTTTT
abundance: .; j_gene: TRBJ2-7; v_gene: TRBV5-5; d_gene: TRBD1; CDR3aa: CASSFVPGQGTYEQYF; CDR3nt: TGTGCCAGCAGCTTCGTACCGGGACAGGGGACCTACGAGCAGTACTTC
abundance: .; j_gene: TRBJ1-5; v_gene: TRBV2; d_gene: TRBD1; CDR3aa: CASSPTGGSGGQPQHF; CDR3nt: TGTGCCAGCAGCCCGACAGGGGGTAGTGGGGGTCAGCCCCAGCATTTT
abundance: once; j_gene: TRBJ1-1; v_gene: TRBV18; d_gene: .; CDR3aa: CASSPAFRGTEAFF; CDR3nt: TGTGCCAGCTCACCCGCGTTCAGGGGCACTGAAGCTTTCTTT
abundance: once; j_gene: TRBJ2-1; v_gene: TRBV28; d_gene: TRBD2; CDR3aa: CASSPRTSRAYNEQFF; CDR3nt: TGTGCCAGCAGTCCCCGGACTAGCCGAGCCTACAATGAGCAGTTCTTC
abundance: .; j_gene: TRBJ1-2; v_gene: TRBV14; d_gene: TRBD1; CDR3aa: CASSQSIDRANYGYTF; CDR3nt: TGTGCCAGCAGCCAATCAATAGACAGGGCGAACTATGGCTACACCTTC
abundance: .; j_gene: TRBJ1-2; v_gene: TRBV6-5; d_gene: .; CDR3aa: CATYRGPNYGYTF; CDR3nt: TGTGCCACCTACCGGGGGCCCAACTATGGCTACACCTTC
abundance: .; j_gene: TRBJ1-5; v_gene: TRBV28; d_gene: TRBD1; CDR3aa: CARGQGGQPQHF; CDR3nt: TGTGCCAGAGGACAGGGAGGTCAGCCCCAGCATTTT
abundance: .; j_gene: TRBJ1-2; v_gene: TRBV27; d_gene: .; CDR3aa: CASSFGPNYGYTF; CDR3nt: TGTGCCAGCAGTTTTGGACCTAACTATGGCTACACCTTC
abundance: .; j_gene: TRBJ2-3; v_gene: TRBV6-2/TRBV6-3; d_gene: .; CDR3aa: CASSYSGLTIYTDTQYF; CDR3nt: TGTGCCAGCAGTTACTCGGGCCTCACTATCTACACAGATACGCAGTATTTT
abundance: few; j_gene: TRBJ2-1; v_gene: TRBV10-2; d_gene: TRBD2; CDR3aa: CASRATSGPYNEQFF; CDR3nt: TGCGCCAGCAGGGCGACTAGCGGCCCTTACAATGAGCAGTTCTTC
abundance: .; j_gene: TRBJ1-4; v_gene: TRBV28; d_gene: .; CDR3aa: CASSFVFREKLFF; CDR3nt: TGTGCCAGCAGTTTCGTGTTTCGCGAAAAACTGTTTTTT
abundance: .; j_gene: TRBJ2-5; v_gene: TRBV11-2; d_gene: .; CDR3aa: CASSLGRGRTQYF; CDR3nt: TGTGCCAGCAGCTTAGGCAGGGGCCGGACCCAGTACTTC
abundance: .; j_gene: TRBJ2-7; v_gene: TRBV5-5; d_gene: TRBD1; CDR3aa: CASSPLTGGLNEQYF; CDR3nt: TGTGCCAGCAGCCCCCTGACAGGGGGCTTAAACGAGCAGTACTTC
abundance: once; j_gene: TRBJ1-5; v_gene: TRBV7-2; d_gene: TRBD1; CDR3aa: CASTDRGNQPQHF; CDR3nt: TGTGCCAGCACCGACAGGGGGAATCAGCCCCAGCATTTT
abundance: .; j_gene: TRBJ2-7; v_gene: TRBV6-2/TRBV6-3; d_gene: .; CDR3aa: CASSPPGQSYEQYF; CDR3nt: TGTGCCAGCAGTCCCCCGGGACAATCCTACGAGCAGTACTTC